This entry lists 30 T cell receptor beta chains sequenced from one sample in a study of beta chain features in type 1 diabetes. The isolated RNA, all of it, was reverse transcribed, so expressed TCRB transcripts were what got sequenced. Clones were read by immunoSEQ multiplex PCR, and TCRdb kept only the in-frame ones, dropping some. The sample lists about 250,000 clones, 14% occurring once. The sample comprised naive CD4+ T cells from blood. The origin of the receptors is a woman aged 35 to 49 in good health.

Only a few counts were recorded for this clone. This chain uses TRBV2 with TRBJ2-3; 10 bases align to TRBD2. The germline gives CDR1 SNHLY, CDR2 FYNNEI. The junction had 4 bases not matched to a gene; V was cut back by 9 bases and J by 4 bases. CDR3 size: 13 residues. CDR3 protein: CARGLADSDTQYF. The CDR3, as DNA: TGTGCCAGAGGACTAGCGGATTCAGATACGCAGTATTTT.

The rearrangement uses TRBV4-3 and TRBJ2-5; 8 nucleotides align to TRBD1. CDR3 size: 14 residues. V lost 5 bases and J lost 2; bases outside the gene matches: 4. CDR1 LGHNA and CDR2 YSLEER come from the germline V gene. The CDR3 DNA follows: TGCGCCAGCAGCACCCGGACAGGGCAAGAGACCCAGTACTTC. It translates to CASSTRTGQETQYF.

The genes are TRBV7-2 and TRBJ2-6; D not certain. Trimming cost V 5 bases and J 2 bases, with 7 bases left between them. Germline CDR1 is SGHTA and CDR2 is FQGNSA. The CDR3 contains 14 residues. CDR3 sequence (DNA): TGTGCCAGCAGCCTTACTACTGGGGCCAACGTCCTGACTTTC. It specifies CASSLTTGANVLTF.

This clone was detected only a few times. The chain couples TRBV2 to TRBJ2-2, with 9 bases matching TRBD2. Germline values: CDR1 SNHLY, CDR2 FYNNEI. This CDR3 has 16 residues. Trimming at V came to 4 bases and at J to 3 bases, leaving 6 bases not matched to a gene. The CDR3 DNA follows: TGTGCCAGCAGTGTTCCCCAGCGGGGGGACACCGGGGAGCTGTTTTTT. Its translation is CASSVPQRGDTGELFF.

The V gene is TRBV4-3, the J gene TRBJ2-7; 12 bases line up with TRBD2. The germline gives CDR1 LGHNA, CDR2 YSLEER. The ends lost 2 bases at V and 1 base at J; junction bases unmatched: 0. The CDR3 runs to 15 residues. The CDR3 coding sequence is TGCGCCAGCAGCCAACTAGCGGGGGGGTCCTACGAGCAGTACTTC. It specifies CASSQLAGGSYEQYF.

This clone has a handful of counts. The chain recombines TRBV2 with TRBJ1-5; no clear D. The CDR3 runs to 14 residues. V lost 6 bases and J lost 3, with 12 bases in between. CDR1 SNHLY and CDR2 FYNNEI come from the germline V gene. The CDR3 nucleotides read TGTGCCAGCAGAATCGACACAAACAATCAGCCCCAGCATTTT. Its protein is CASRIDTNNQPQHF.

This clone has just one count. The J gene is TRBJ1-2, the V gene TRBV2; possibly TRBD1 for D (5 bases). Germline CDR1 is SNHLY and CDR2 is FYNNEI. V lost 3 bases and J 9 bases, leaving 11 bases between the germline ends. CDR3 length: 12 amino acids. CDR3 DNA: TGTGCCAGCAGTGACGGGGGTGGAAGCTACACCTTC. Translating gives CASSDGGGSYTF.

The chain is built from TRBV7-9 and TRBJ2-5, with D hard to call. This CDR3 contains 17 residues. Trimming stripped 4 bases from V and 3 bases from J, with 21 bases between. Germline V gene lookup returns CDR1 SEHNR and CDR2 FQNEAQ (reference sequence). The CDR3 DNA sequence: TGTGCCAGCAGCTCCCAGACCCCCAGACACCCTAAAGAGACCCAGTACTTC. Protein: CASSSQTPRHPKETQYF.

The chain employs TRBV19 and TRBJ2-1; 9 bases map to TRBD1. The CDR3 extends over 14 amino acids. The germline CDR1 and CDR2 sequences are LNHDA and SQIVND (reference sequence). The trim removed 10 bases at V and 0 bases at J, leaving 4 bases unmatched. DNA for the CDR3: TGTGCCACTGGACAGGGGAGCTCCTACAATGAGCAGTTCTTC. Protein sequence: CATGQGSSYNEQFF.

CDR3 residues: CASSLPAPGTGELFF. As DNA, the CDR3 is TGCGCCAGCAGCTTGCCTGCACCAGGCACCGGGGAGCTGTTTTTT. The rearrangement links TRBV5-1 to TRBJ2-2, with D uncertain. CDR3 length equals 15 residues. Between the trimmed V and J ends, which lost 1 base and 4 bases, there was a span of 11 bases. From germline, CDR1 is SGHRS and CDR2 YFSETQ.

This clone was recorded a few times. This chain's CDR3 is CASSLEGHNEQFF. In DNA, the CDR3 is TGTGCCAGCAGTTTGGAGGGTCACAATGAGCAGTTCTTC. The J gene is TRBJ2-1, the V gene TRBV6-6; maybe TRBD2 (6 bases). CDR3 length: 13 amino acids. Trimming stripped 4 bases from V and 5 bases from J, with 9 bases between. CDR1 and CDR2 (germline): MNHNY, SVGAGI (reference sequence).

This clone was seen only a few times. V is TRBV10-3 and J is TRBJ1-5, with 12 bases that match TRBD1. The J segment lost 6 bases and the V segment lost 10 bases, leaving 10 bases of the junction unmatched. The CDR3 length is 15 residues. The germline gives CDR1 ENHRY, CDR2 SYGVKD. The DNA of the CDR3 is TGTGCCACGCAGACCGGGACAGGGGGCCGTCAGCCCCAGCATTTT. It encodes CATQTGTGGRQPQHF.

The chain recombines TRBV19 with TRBJ2-3, with D possibly matching TRBD1 (6 bases). Germline lookup yields CDR1 LNHDA and CDR2 SQIVND (reference sequence). V was trimmed by 5 bases and J by 0 bases, leaving 12 bases between them. The CDR3 sequence is 15 residues long. Written as DNA, the CDR3 is TGTGCCAGTAGTGACCGGGACATAAGCACAGATACGCAGTATTTT. Its protein is CASSDRDISTDTQYF.

This sequence joins TRBV9 and TRBJ2-3; D not certain. CDR1 and CDR2 from the germline V gene are SGDLS and YYNGEE. This CDR3 contains 13 residues. V was pared by 1 base and J by 4 bases, with 7 bases between. CDR3 region: CASSVSSADTQYF. CDR3 in DNA: TGTGCCAGCAGCGTATCCAGCGCAGATACGCAGTATTTT.

This clone was counted a few times. The chain recombines TRBV7-9 with TRBJ2-1; TRBD2 aligns across 14 bases. Trimming took 4 bases from V and 4 from J; bases not matched to a gene: 6. CDR1 and CDR2 (germline): SEHNR, FQNEAQ (reference sequence). The CDR3 has 17 amino acids. CDR3 region: CASSSWTSGGSYNEQFF. The CDR3, as DNA: TGTGCCAGCAGCTCCTGGACTAGCGGGGGGTCTTACAATGAGCAGTTCTTC.

The V gene is TRBV9, the J gene TRBJ1-1; D remains ambiguous. This CDR3 is 10 amino acids long. The V and J ends lost 2 bases and 9 bases respectively, with 5 bases between them. From germline, CDR1 is SGDLS and CDR2 YYNGEE. The CDR3 region is CASSVSQAFF. In DNA form, the CDR3 reads TGTGCCAGCAGCGTTAGCCAAGCTTTCTTT.

This clone was seen only a few times. V gene TRBV15 combines with J gene TRBJ2-7; 11 nucleotides match TRBD2. V lost 0 bases to trimming and J lost 3 bases; unmatched junction nucleotides: 1. The CDR3 sequence is 15 residues long. The germline CDR1 and CDR2 sequences are LNHNV and YYDKDF (reference sequence). The CDR3 sequence: CATSRDTSGGYEQYF. CDR3 sequence (DNA): TGTGCCACCAGCAGAGATACTAGCGGGGGCTACGAGCAGTACTTC.

This clone was counted between two and nine times. This chain connects TRBV15 to TRBJ1-2; D possibly corresponds to TRBD1 (6 bases). Trimming stripped 0 bases from V and 5 bases from J, with 10 bases between. CDR1 LNHNV and CDR2 YYDKDF come from the germline V gene (reference sequence). CDR3 length: 14 amino acids. Here the CDR3 DNA reads TGTGCCACCAGCAGAGATTCTACAGGGTATGGCTACACCTTC. Protein sequence: CATSRDSTGYGYTF.

The count of this clone is one. V gene TRBV6-1 combines with J gene TRBJ2-5; 9 positions agree with TRBD1. In germline, CDR1 is MNHNS, CDR2 SASEGT. Trimming cost V 8 bases and J 5 bases; bases outside gene matches: 6. CDR3 length equals 13 residues. In nucleotides, the CDR3 is TGTGCCAGCGACAGGGGGATTGGTGAGACCCAGTACTTC. Amino acids: CASDRGIGETQYF.

This clone has only a few counts. The V and J genes are TRBV7-9 and TRBJ1-1; 8 bases align to TRBD1. The J segment lost 3 bases and the V segment lost 11 bases, leaving 14 bases of the junction unmatched. The CDR3 length is 15 residues. Germline CDR1 and CDR2: SEHNR and FQNEAQ (reference sequence). The CDR3 loop is CAPVSWQGADTEAFF. DNA of the CDR3: TGTGCCCCCGTCAGTTGGCAGGGGGCTGACACTGAAGCTTTCTTT.

The V and J genes are TRBV6-5 and TRBJ1-1; D is perhaps TRBD1 (6 bases). The CDR3 runs to 14 residues. Germline V gives CDR1 MNHEY, CDR2 SVGAGI. V was cut by 5 bases and J by 4 bases, with 14 bases left in between. This CDR3 is CASSPRTAFTEAFF. Here the CDR3 DNA reads TGTGCCAGCAGTCCCCGGACAGCTTTCACTGAAGCTTTCTTT.

This clone has a handful of counts. V gene TRBV2 combines with J gene TRBJ2-7, with TRBD1 matching 9 bases. The V gene's germline CDR1 is SNHLY and CDR2 FYNNEI. The CDR3 covers 15 residues. V shed 3 bases, J shed 3 bases, and the junction held 6 bases outside the gene matches. Written as DNA, the CDR3 is TGTGCCAGCAGTGATTTGGGACAGGGAAACTACGAGCAGTACTTC. This encodes CASSDLGQGNYEQYF.

The table lists this clone with a few counts. The V and J genes are TRBV19 and TRBJ1-4, with TRBD1 as a possible D gene (5 bases). The CDR3 is made up of 17 amino acids. Germline V gene sequence: CDR1 LNHDA, CDR2 SQIVND (reference sequence). Trimming pared 8 bases from V and 0 bases from J, leaving 19 bases between. The CDR3 DNA follows: TGTGCCAGTTCAGACAGTATTCAACTTGCAACTAATGAAAAACTGTTTTTT. Its translation is CASSDSIQLATNEKLFF.

This chain uses TRBV5-1 with TRBJ2-6, with 7 bases aligning to TRBD1. The V and J ends lost 0 bases and 0 bases, in that order; junction bases with no gene match: 3. There are 17 residues in the CDR3. The V gene's germline CDR1 is SGHRS and CDR2 YFSETQ. DNA of the CDR3: TGCGCCAGCAGCTTGGTGGGACAGAGCTCTGGGGCCAACGTCCTGACTTTC. Its protein product is CASSLVGQSSGANVLTF.

In this sample, this clone turned up a few times. This rearrangement joins TRBV12-5 to TRBJ2-3; D is undetermined. In germline, CDR1 is LGHNT, CDR2 FRNRAP. The CDR3 contains 14 residues. Trimming took off 1 base at V and 2 bases at J, with 7 bases between the two ends. CDR3 protein: CASGLGLVTDTQYF. DNA for the CDR3: TGTGCTAGTGGTTTGGGGCTAGTCACAGATACGCAGTATTTT.

This clone was recorded a few times. The V call is TRBV7-2, the J call TRBJ2-3; TRBD2 matches at 9 bases. The germline gives CDR1 SGHTA, CDR2 FQGNSA. Trimming cost V 7 bases and J 0 bases; bases outside gene matches: 5. This CDR3 has 15 amino acids. CDR3 bases: TGTGCCAGCACCTTTAGCGGGGGAAGCACAGATACGCAGTATTTT. This sequence encodes CASTFSGGSTDTQYF.

The CDR3 here is CASSEALPTSSGNTIYF. Written as DNA, the CDR3 is TGTGCCAGCAGTGAAGCGCTGCCCACGAGCTCTGGAAACACCATATATTTT. The J gene is TRBJ1-3, the V gene TRBV2; D is ambiguous. CDR3 length equals 17 residues. Trimming shortened V by 0 bases and J by 0 bases, and 12 bases separated the two germline ends. CDR1 and CDR2 (germline): SNHLY, FYNNEI.

This clone was seen more than once but under ten times. The chain is built from TRBV9 and TRBJ2-2, with no clear D. Germline CDR1 SGDLS, CDR2 YYNGEE. Deletions cut 0 bases from V and 9 bases from J, with 6 bases between. This CDR3 region has 12 residues. The CDR3 region has the DNA TGTGCCAGCAGCGTAGACTATCGGGAGCTGTTTTTT. Translation gives CASSVDYRELFF.

In this sample, this clone turned up a few times. The rearrangement joins TRBV9 to TRBJ1-2; D unclear. Germline assignment: CDR1 SGDLS and CDR2 YYNGEE. The CDR3 runs 14 residues. V dropped 4 bases and J dropped 4 bases, with 14 bases sitting between them. In nucleotides, the CDR3 is TGTGCCAGCAGCCCCCAAGAGGTGGGCTATGGCTACACCTTC. Translated, it gives CASSPQEVGYGYTF.

The chain recombines TRBV7-2 with TRBJ2-7; TRBD2 aligns across 7 bases. CDR1 is SGHTA, CDR2 FQGNSA, per germline. The V gene end was trimmed by 0 bases and the J gene end by 6 bases; junction bases not matched to a gene: 5. The CDR3 contains 14 residues. The DNA for the CDR3 is TGTGCCAGCAGCTTAGCCGTCGCGGGGGTCGAGCAGTACTTC. It yields the protein CASSLAVAGVEQYF.